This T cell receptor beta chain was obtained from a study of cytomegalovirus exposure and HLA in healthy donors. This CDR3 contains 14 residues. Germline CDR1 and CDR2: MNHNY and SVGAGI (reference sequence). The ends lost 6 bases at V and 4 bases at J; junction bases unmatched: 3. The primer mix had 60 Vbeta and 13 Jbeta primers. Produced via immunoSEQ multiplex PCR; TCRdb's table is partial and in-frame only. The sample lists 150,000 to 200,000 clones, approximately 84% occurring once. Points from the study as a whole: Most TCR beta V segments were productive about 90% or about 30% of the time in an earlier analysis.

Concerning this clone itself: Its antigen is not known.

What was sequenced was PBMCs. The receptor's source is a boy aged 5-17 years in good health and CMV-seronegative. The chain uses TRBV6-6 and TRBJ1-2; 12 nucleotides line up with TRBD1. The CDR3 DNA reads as TGTGCCAGCAGCTGGGACAGGGGGCCCTATGGCTACACCTTC. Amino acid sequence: CASSWDRGPYGYTF.